This entry is about one T cell receptor (beta chain). What it binds is unknown. These data are taken from a study of T cells in Graves' hyperthyroidism and ophthalmopathy. Study-level results: Blood samples included most of the expanded thyroid clonotypes exceeding 0.001.

Germline values: CDR1 SGHRS, CDR2 YFSETQ. With 0 bases removed from V and 9 bases from J, the gap between germline ends came to 13 bases. This CDR3 contains 15 residues. Regions amplified from RNA transcripts were the TCR beta CDR3 regions. The HTBI set primed first-round TCR CDR3 RT-PCR. MiXCR was run by TCRdb on the multiplex PCR reads, yielding one entry per CDR3 protein. The repertoire holds roughly 570,000 distinct CDR3 sequences, 40% to 55% seen once, with around 17% in the top ten. Sequenced input: peripheral blood or thyroid tissue (not recorded which). The rearrangement uses TRBV5-1 and TRBJ1-6; no clear D gene. The TCR originated in an adult woman with Graves' disease, either hyperthyroidism or ophthalmopathy (not recorded which). The CDR3 region has the DNA TGCGCCAGCAGCTTGGACAGTGGATTAGGTTCACCCCTCCACTTT. Translating gives CASSLDSGLGSPLHF.